The T cell receptor (beta chain) under discussion was sequenced for a study of cytomegalovirus exposure and HLA in healthy donors. Study outcomes and limitations: In an earlier analysis, most TCR beta V segments were productive about 87% or about 30% of the time. When a later analysis was performed, an Asian-associated ancestry cluster reportedly had fewer N-insertions than the roughly 690-donor mean. Associated with cytomegalovirus, according to the listing, were 170 or so TCR beta chains.

Notes on this clone: The antigen is undetermined.

The J segment lost 2 bases and the V segment lost 8 bases, leaving 11 bases of the junction unmatched. Looked up from germline, CDR1 is MNHEY and CDR2 is SVGAGI. This CDR3 has 15 amino acids. The study ran its PCR with 60 Vbeta and 13 Jbeta primers. TCRdb's copy holds only in-frame clones and misses some; the assay was immunoSEQ multiplex PCR. The sample has roughly 66,000 clones, about 84% seen once; the top ten hold 7.8%. The clonotype was recovered from a man younger than 35 in good health and CMV-seropositive. Sequencing was performed on PBMCs. The V call is TRBV6-5, the J call TRBJ1-2, with 7 bases aligning to TRBD1. CDR3 in amino acids: CASYAEDRTNYGYTF. CDR3 DNA: TGTGCCAGCTACGCAGAGGACAGGACGAACTATGGCTACACCTTC.